These 6 T cell receptor beta chains share one sample of origin, sequenced in a study of T cells in tuberculosis. Profiled with immunoSEQ multiplex PCR; TCRdb holds only in-frame clones, not every one. Found here are about 37,000 clones, approximately 94% of them singletons; the top ten hold about 12%. Sample: PBMCs. The receptors were sampled from a donor between 10 and 29 years old with latent tuberculosis or without tuberculosis infection. Some clones in this sample may be carry-over from other donors' samples.

The rearrangement joins TRBV20-1 to TRBJ2-7; D possibly corresponds to TRBD2 (6 bases). Trimming removed 5 bases at V and 6 bases at J, with 11 bases between. The length of the CDR3 is 11 residues. The germline gives CDR1 DFQATT, CDR2 SNEGSKA (reference sequence). CDR3 in amino acids: CSAGGPSEQYF. DNA of the CDR3: TGCAGTGCTGGAGGGCCCTCCGAGCAGTACTTC.

The chain combines TRBV10-3 with TRBJ2-3; 8 bases line up with TRBD2. This CDR3 contains 17 residues. The germline V gene has CDR1 ENHRY and CDR2 SYGVKD. The V gene end was trimmed by 2 bases and the J gene end by 1 base; junction bases not matched to a gene: 8. The CDR3: CAISEGLLRGGTDTQYF. The CDR3 DNA reads TGTGCCATCAGTGAGGGATTACTGCGGGGGGGCACAGATACGCAGTATTTT.

The V gene is TRBV7-9, the J gene TRBJ2-1, with no clear D. The CDR3 runs to 15 residues. The germline CDR1 and CDR2 sequences are SEHNR and FQNEAQ (reference sequence). Between the trimmed V and J ends, which lost 7 bases and 0 bases, there was a span of 13 bases. The CDR3 here is CASTITAFSYNEQFF. Written as DNA, the CDR3 is TGTGCCAGCACCATAACTGCATTCTCCTACAATGAGCAGTTCTTC.

The J gene is TRBJ1-3, the V gene TRBV7-7; no clear D. The CDR3 spans 14 residues. V dropped 3 bases and J dropped 1 base, with 7 bases sitting between them. Germline assignment: CDR1 SSHAT and CDR2 FNYEAQ (reference sequence). DNA for the CDR3: TGTGCCAGCAGCTTGAGTCATTCTGGAAACACCATATATTTT. This encodes CASSLSHSGNTIYF.

The chain combines TRBV5-1 with TRBJ1-3; D not certain. The CDR3 sequence is 14 residues long. Germline CDR1 and CDR2: SGHRS and YFSETQ. The V gene lost 0 bases and the J gene lost 8 bases, with 12 bases spanning the gap. The CDR3 region has the DNA TGCGCCAGCAGCTTGGGGCAACGGGGTGACACCATATATTTT. Protein sequence: CASSLGQRGDTIYF.

The V and J genes are TRBV28 and TRBJ1-1, with 8 bases aligning to TRBD1. Per the germline V gene, CDR1 is MDHEN and CDR2 is SYDVKM. This CDR3 region has 14 residues. The trim removed 4 bases at V and 1 base at J, leaving 2 bases unmatched. CDR3 protein: CASSSDRGNTEAFF. In DNA, the CDR3 is TGTGCCAGCAGTTCCGACAGGGGGAACACTGAAGCTTTCTTT.